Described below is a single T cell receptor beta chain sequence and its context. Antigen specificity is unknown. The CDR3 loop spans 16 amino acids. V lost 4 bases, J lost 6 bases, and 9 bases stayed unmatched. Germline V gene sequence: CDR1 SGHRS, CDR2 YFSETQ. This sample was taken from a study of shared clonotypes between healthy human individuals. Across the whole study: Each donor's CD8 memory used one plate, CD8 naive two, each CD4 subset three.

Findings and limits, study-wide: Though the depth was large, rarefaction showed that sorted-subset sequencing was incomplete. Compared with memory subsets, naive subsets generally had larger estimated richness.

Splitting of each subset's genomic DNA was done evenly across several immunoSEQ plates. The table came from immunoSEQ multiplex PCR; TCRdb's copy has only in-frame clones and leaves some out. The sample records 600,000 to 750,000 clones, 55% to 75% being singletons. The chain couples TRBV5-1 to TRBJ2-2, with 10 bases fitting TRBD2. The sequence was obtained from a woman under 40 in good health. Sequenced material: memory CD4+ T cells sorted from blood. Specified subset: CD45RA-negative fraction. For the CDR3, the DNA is TGCGCCAGCAGCCCCCTGGCTAGCGGGAGTTCCGGGGAGCTGTTTTTT. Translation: CASSPLASGSSGELFF.